The present T cell receptor (beta chain) was sequenced within a study of T-cell memory formation after mild COVID-19 (dated by TCRdb to 2020 to 2023). With regard to the full study: Most TCR sequence clusters were specific to one of the two donors. In a couple of donors, T-cell clones that expanded and contracted after mild COVID-19 were tracked by sequencing TCRalpha and TCRbeta repertoires over time. The cohort was made up of two young adult volunteers, one female and one male, who were previously healthy. General study outcomes and caveats: The detection of some responding clones in pre-infection memory suggests that pre-existing cross-reactive memory T cells joined the SARS-CoV-2 response. SARS-CoV-2 specificity of the second-wave clones peaking on day 37 was not confirmed. Clones contracting from day 15 to 85 had balanced CD4/CD8 phenotypes, while a second wave expanding from day 15 to 37 was biased towards CD4+. Only a couple of mild cases were covered by the study, and larger cohorts that include severe cases with pre-infection samples were considered necessary. Contracting CD4+ clones appeared mostly in the CM and EM memory subsets, whereas CD8+ clones were enriched in EMRA.

CDR1 MNHEY and CDR2 SVGEGT are derived from the germline V gene. From the cysteine through the valine, the CDR3 covers 15 amino acids. Here the CDR3 DNA is all that survives: 45 bases in frame from base 1. V loses 6 bases at its end and J loses 4 bases; junction bases beyond the gene matches: 6. Ficoll-Paque density gradient centrifugation was the method used to isolate PBMCs. Sequencing was carried out with an Illumina NovaSeq 6000. Using 5'RACE with constant-segment primers, TCRalpha and TCRbeta cDNA libraries were constructed, with sample barcodes and unique molecular identifiers added in the process. Trizol reagent was used to extract RNA from every sample. Library amplification was performed in two PCR steps, and a second sample barcode and Illumina TruSeq adapters were introduced in the second step. The libraries were sequenced on an Illumina NovaSeq using 2 x 150 bp paired-end reads. The study's own analysis went as follows. Demultiplexing of reads and collapsing into UMI-guided consensus sequences were performed with migec v1.2.7. Using mixcr v2.1.11, UMI consensuses were aligned to TRA and TRB V and J templates and then assembled into clonotypes. A clonotype was counted as expanded or contracted only if both edgeR and NoisET called the change significant, with noise models trained on biological replicates. For edgeR calls, the thresholds were a false discovery rate-adjusted p below 0.01 and a log2 fold-change of 1. As an exploratory analysis of dynamics, max-normalized trajectories of the 1000 most abundant clonotypes were examined with PCA combined with hierarchical clustering. The CD4 or CD8 phenotype of responding clones was assigned using the separately sequenced CD4+ and CD8+ repertoires. TCRdb redid the processing of the public reads, applying fastp at Q25 and MiXCR, and retained in-frame beta chains. Identical CDR3 protein sequences are pooled into one entry, listed with their most common genes and DNA. The V and J calls reflect TCRdb's pipeline rather than the authors' work. This sample has just over 300,000 distinct CDR3 sequences in its table, and just under 20% of those were observed once. The ten largest clones represent 20% to 25% of the sample.

For this clonotype: The clone's antigen remains unknown. The sample holds no much larger clone one base away, and base qualities are not on file.

The receptor was derived from a man between 18 and 29 years old who had mild COVID-19 (a few samples of this study predate the infection). The sample titles of this study are shuffled in the database, so cell type and time point are left out; the donor was told from shared clones. The sample taken for sequencing was PBMCs or a T cell subset sorted from them (not recorded which). Here the chain combines TRBV6-2 or TRBV6-3 and TRBJ2-7, with 13 junctional bases fitting TRBD2. The CDR3 protein is CASSRTSGGPYEQYV. The nucleotide sequence is TGTGCCAGCAGCCGGACTAGCGGGGGTCCTTACGAGCAGTACGTC.